The entry below gives a single T cell receptor beta chain sequence along with its context. TCRdb's copy holds only in-frame clones and misses some; the assay was immunoSEQ multiplex PCR. The data contain over 55,000 clones, about 95% of them singletons. This entry comes from a study of technical replicates of blood from a few donors. The specimen sequenced was PBMCs. This receptor was taken from a human donor in good health. Some clones in this sample may be carry-over from other donors' samples.

The CDR3 sequence: CASSPPLAGGPKEQYF. The CDR3 nucleotides read TGTGCCAGCAGTCCCCCTCTAGCGGGAGGGCCGAAGGAGCAGTACTTC. The chain recombines TRBV7-2 with TRBJ2-7; 12 positions agree with TRBD2. This CDR3 spans 16 amino acids. Trimming took 6 bases from V and 7 from J; bases not matched to a gene: 13. CDR1 and CDR2 (germline): SGHTA, FQGNSA.